The 25 T cell receptor beta chains given below trace back to one sample, sequenced in a study of OX40 agonist ivuxolimab in advanced cancers. This table comes from immunoSEQ multiplex PCR, and its TCRdb copy is limited to in-frame clones, with some not included. The table records around 64,000 clones, 75% to 85% of them present only once. The sample in question was CD4+ or CD8+ T cells sorted from blood, obtained in a trial of the OX40 agonist ivuxolimab. These receptors were collected from an adult with an advanced solid tumor such as melanoma, head and neck, liver or kidney cancer.

The rearrangement joins TRBV18 to TRBJ1-2, with a tentative D call TRBD1 (5 bases). The CDR3 consists of 14 residues. From germline, CDR1 is KGHSH and CDR2 LQKENI. The V end was cut by 2 bases, the J end by 7 bases, with 14 bases between. CDR3 coding DNA: TGTGCCAGCTCACCAAAGGACAAAGGGCCTGGCTACACCTTC. Translated: CASSPKDKGPGYTF.

This chain joins TRBV18 and TRBJ2-7; D is perhaps TRBD1 (5 bases). This CDR3 is built from 12 residues. Trimming removed 7 bases at V and 6 bases at J, with 13 bases between. CDR1 is KGHSH and CDR2 is LQKENI in the germline V gene. The CDR3 spells CASLQSQGEQYF. In DNA, the CDR3 is TGTGCCAGCTTACAGTCCCAGGGCGAGCAGTACTTC.

This clone was detected once. This sequence joins TRBV19 and TRBJ2-1; 7 positions agree with TRBD2. The V gene's germline CDR1 is LNHDA and CDR2 SQIVND (reference sequence). After removal of 3 bases from V and 8 bases from J, the junction contained 10 bases not matched to a gene. The CDR3 is 15 residues long. CDR3 residues: CASSIGAGFADEQFF. The CDR3 coding sequence is TGTGCCAGTAGTATCGGAGCGGGGTTCGCGGATGAGCAGTTCTTC.

The chain uses TRBV19 and TRBJ1-3; no clear D gene. Trimming removed 9 bases from V and 0 bases from J, with 9 bases in between. Per the germline V gene, CDR1 is LNHDA and CDR2 is SQIVND (reference sequence). The CDR3 has 13 residues. CDR3 residues: CASHRDSGNTIYF. DNA for the CDR3: TGTGCCAGCCACCGGGACTCTGGAAACACCATATATTTT.

The CDR3: CASRAGVGELFF. The CDR3 DNA is TGTGCCAGCAGGGCAGGGGTCGGGGAGCTGTTTTTT. The rearrangement uses TRBV6-5 and TRBJ2-2; perhaps TRBD1 as D (6 bases). The CDR3 loop spans 12 amino acids. With 6 bases removed from V and 7 bases from J, the gap between germline ends came to 9 bases. In germline, CDR1 is MNHEY, CDR2 SVGAGI.

This chain connects TRBV7-2 to TRBJ2-3; possible D gene TRBD2, 5 bases. CDR1 SGHTA and CDR2 FQGNSA come from the germline V gene. The CDR3 runs to 15 residues. V was cut by 5 bases and J by 0 bases, with 12 bases left in between. CDR3 coding DNA: TGTGCCAGCAGCCCAGATCGGGGTAGCACAGATACGCAGTATTTT. Residues: CASSPDRGSTDTQYF.

The gene calls are TRBV15 and TRBJ2-7; possibly TRBD1 for D (6 bases). The CDR3 consists of 15 residues. V was trimmed by 5 bases and J by 3 bases, leaving 17 bases between them. Germline V gene sequence: CDR1 LNHNV, CDR2 YYDKDF (reference sequence). The DNA of the CDR3 is TGTGCCACCAGCGGGATGAACAGGGAAGGCTACGAGCAGTACTTC. Amino acids: CATSGMNREGYEQYF.

The rearrangement uses TRBV2 and TRBJ2-7, with a tentative D call TRBD2 (5 bases). Trimming removed 6 bases at V and 3 bases at J, with 15 bases between. Germline V gene data show CDR1 as SNHLY and CDR2 as FYNNEI. This CDR3 contains 14 residues. This chain's CDR3 is CASRQEVIVYEQYF. The CDR3, as DNA: TGTGCCAGCAGGCAGGAGGTTATAGTCTACGAGCAGTACTTC.

The genes are TRBV23-1 and TRBJ2-3, with D possibly matching TRBD1 (5 bases). Being an ORF, TRBV23-1 has a function that is uncertain. The CDR3 loop spans 14 amino acids. Trimming pared 2 bases from V and 5 bases from J, leaving 11 bases between. Here the CDR3 reads CASSQGQGKDTQYF. Here the CDR3 DNA reads TGCGCCAGCAGTCAAGGGCAGGGTAAAGATACGCAGTATTTT.

V gene TRBV6-5 combines with J gene TRBJ2-5, with 12 bases identical to TRBD2. The J call may be wrong; the DNA end is better matched by TRBJ2-7. Germline V gives CDR1 MNHEY, CDR2 SVGAGI. The CDR3 extends over 14 amino acids. The CDR3 is CASSRLAGVYEQYF. Here the CDR3 DNA reads TGTGCCAGCAGCCGACTAGCGGGGGTCTACGAGCAGTACTTC.

The chain has TRBV5-4 and TRBJ1-1; the D is unclear. The V gene's germline CDR1 is SGHNT and CDR2 YYREEE (reference sequence). The germline V and J ends were trimmed by 0 bases and 6 bases, with 12 bases remaining between them. This CDR3 spans 14 amino acids. The CDR3 DNA reads as TGTGCCAGCAGCTTGGAGCGGAGAGGGTCTGAAGCTTTCTTT. The encoded protein is CASSLERRGSEAFF.

The chain carries TRBV2 and TRBJ2-1, with 7 bases aligning to TRBD2. V trimming: 6 bases; J trimming: 9 bases; junction bases outside the gene matches: 14. CDR3 length: 15 residues. The germline CDR1 and CDR2 sequences are SNHLY and FYNNEI. The CDR3 sequence is CASSEIPGGRGEQFF. DNA of the CDR3: TGTGCCAGCAGCGAGATTCCGGGAGGTCGTGGTGAGCAGTTCTTC.

The chain links TRBV6-1 to TRBJ1-5; no definite D call. The CDR3 is 13 residues long. Deletions cut 3 bases from V and 8 bases from J, with 11 bases between. CDR1 is MNHNS, CDR2 SASEGT, per germline. The CDR3 protein is CASSDTRMEPQHF. In DNA, the CDR3 is TGTGCCAGCAGTGACACGAGAATGGAGCCCCAGCATTTT.

The CDR3 region has the DNA TGTGCCAGCAGCCAAGATACGGGTGAGCAGTTCTTC. This gives the protein CASSQDTGEQFF. V is TRBV4-2 and J is TRBJ2-1; D is unresolved. V dropped 0 bases and J dropped 9 bases, with 6 bases sitting between them. Germline lookup yields CDR1 LGHNA and CDR2 YNFKEQ. The CDR3 is 12 amino acids.

The CDR3 DNA is TGTGCCACCAGCAGAGCCAGCGGGAAAGAGACCCAGTACTTC. This encodes CATSRASGKETQYF. The chain joins TRBV15 to TRBJ2-5; TRBD2 agrees at 7 bases. Germline CDR1 reads LNHNV; CDR2 reads YYDKDF (reference sequence). Unmatched junction bases numbered 2, after V lost 1 base and J lost 3 bases. The CDR3 extends over 14 amino acids.

The J gene is TRBJ2-3, the V gene TRBV7-9; D may correspond to TRBD1 or TRBD2 (6 bases each). The CDR3 sequence is 15 residues long. The germline V gene encodes CDR1 SEHNR and CDR2 FQNEAQ (reference sequence). Trimming pared 6 bases from V and 4 bases from J, leaving 17 bases between. CDR3 region: CASRDDRRGADTQYF. In DNA, the CDR3 is TGTGCCAGCAGGGACGACAGGAGGGGGGCAGATACGCAGTATTTT.

This clone has only a few counts. The rearrangement uses TRBV6-6 and TRBJ1-5; TRBD1 might be the D (6 bases). This CDR3 region has 16 residues. V lost 7 bases, J lost 0 bases, and 16 bases lay in between. CDR1 MNHNY and CDR2 SVGAGI come from the germline V gene (reference sequence). The CDR3, as DNA: TGTGCCAGCACCGACAGGAACAGGTATAGCAATCAGCCCCAGCATTTT. The encoded protein is CASTDRNRYSNQPQHF.

The chain carries TRBV10-1 and TRBJ1-5; D unresolved. Per the germline V gene, CDR1 is WNHNN and CDR2 is SYGVQD (reference sequence). V was shortened by 1 base and J by 4 bases, with 5 bases between the two germline ends. The CDR3 contains 13 residues. CDR3 DNA sequence: TGCGCCAGCAGTGAGTTCGTTAATCAGCCCCAGCATTTT. As protein: CASSEFVNQPQHF.

The chain employs TRBV30 and TRBJ1-5, with D maybe TRBD1 (6 bases). With 4 bases removed from V and 0 bases from J, the gap between germline ends came to 16 bases. In germline, CDR1 is GTSNPN, CDR2 SVGIG (reference sequence). The CDR3 is 16 residues long. CDR3: CAWTYKQGLSNQPQHF. In DNA form, the CDR3 reads TGTGCCTGGACCTATAAACAGGGACTTAGCAATCAGCCCCAGCATTTT.

The V and J genes are TRBV15 and TRBJ1-2; no clear D. The CDR3 covers 13 residues. Germline lookup yields CDR1 LNHNV and CDR2 YYDKDF (reference sequence). With 3 bases removed from V and 6 bases from J, the gap between germline ends came to 11 bases. CDR3 in amino acids: CATSRDLGDGYTF. CDR3 nucleotide sequence: TGTGCCACCAGCAGGGACCTCGGGGATGGCTACACCTTC.

In its sample, this clone was seen once. Other nucleotide sequences in the sample specify the same CDR3. The rearrangement joins TRBV19 to TRBJ2-7, with TRBD1 matching over 8 bases. J was trimmed by 8 bases and V by 4 bases; bases with no gene match: 4. Germline-derived CDR1 and CDR2 are LNHDA and SQIVND (reference sequence). The CDR3 is 12 amino acids. The DNA for the CDR3 is TGTGCCAGTAGTACCGGACAGGGTCAGCAGTACTTC. Its protein product is CASSTGQGQQYF.

The rearrangement uses TRBV6-6 and TRBJ1-2, with D unclear. The CDR3 covers 13 residues. Germline V gene data show CDR1 as MNHNY and CDR2 as SVGAGI (reference sequence). The V end was cut by 0 bases, the J end by 9 bases, with 11 bases between. The CDR3 reads CASSYSIQNSYTF. CDR3 sequence (DNA): TGTGCCAGCAGTTACTCGATACAGAACAGCTACACCTTC.

The chain is built from TRBV30 and TRBJ2-1; the D is unclear. The CDR3 consists of 11 residues. V dropped 4 bases and J dropped 4 bases, with 5 bases sitting between them. Germline V CDR1 and CDR2: GTSNPN, SVGIG (reference sequence). CDR3 protein: CAWTAYNEQFF. Here the CDR3 DNA reads TGTGCCTGGACCGCGTACAATGAGCAGTTCTTC.

This clone came up a few times. The V gene is TRBV30, the J gene TRBJ1-4; 7 positions agree with TRBD1. The germline V gene has CDR1 GTSNPN and CDR2 SVGIG (reference sequence). The V and J ends lost 0 bases and 3 bases, in that order; junction bases with no gene match: 4. This CDR3 spans 15 amino acids. CDR3 protein: CAWSVLGGPNEKLFF. DNA for the CDR3: TGTGCCTGGAGTGTGTTAGGGGGCCCTAATGAAAAACTGTTTTTT.

V gene TRBV12-5 combines with J gene TRBJ1-1; D call uncertain. V was cut by 1 base and J by 7 bases, with 10 bases left in between. CDR3 size: 13 residues. Germline CDR1 reads LGHNT; CDR2 reads FRNRAP. The CDR3 here is CASGLAPGYEAFF. In nucleotides, the CDR3 is TGTGCTAGTGGTTTGGCCCCGGGTTATGAAGCTTTCTTT.